This section outlines one TCR beta chain sequence together with its context. In the original analysis: Nucleated cell number was recorded as an estimate derived from reference gene primer amplification. This table comes from immunoSEQ multiplex PCR, and its TCRdb copy is limited to in-frame clones, with some not included. The V and J calls and the clone size are those of that table, but D and trimming were determined from the DNA. The sample contains 150,000 to 200,000 clones, around 81% of which appear only once. This specimen comes from a study of blood T cell repertoires in COVID-19. Germline V lookup: CDR1 MNHEY, CDR2 SVGEGT. V was clipped by 6 bases and J by 6 bases, with 17 bases between them. This CDR3 contains 15 residues.

Sequences were obtained from peripheral blood. The clonotype originates from a man between 60 and 70 years old with COVID-19, enrolled during active disease. This chain links TRBV6-2 or TRBV6-3 with TRBJ1-4, with D possibly TRBD1 on 6 matching bases. Written as DNA, the CDR3 is TGTGCCAGCAGCACCCTCCGGACAGTGGATGAAAAACTGTTTTTT. Translating it yields CASSTLRTVDEKLFF.